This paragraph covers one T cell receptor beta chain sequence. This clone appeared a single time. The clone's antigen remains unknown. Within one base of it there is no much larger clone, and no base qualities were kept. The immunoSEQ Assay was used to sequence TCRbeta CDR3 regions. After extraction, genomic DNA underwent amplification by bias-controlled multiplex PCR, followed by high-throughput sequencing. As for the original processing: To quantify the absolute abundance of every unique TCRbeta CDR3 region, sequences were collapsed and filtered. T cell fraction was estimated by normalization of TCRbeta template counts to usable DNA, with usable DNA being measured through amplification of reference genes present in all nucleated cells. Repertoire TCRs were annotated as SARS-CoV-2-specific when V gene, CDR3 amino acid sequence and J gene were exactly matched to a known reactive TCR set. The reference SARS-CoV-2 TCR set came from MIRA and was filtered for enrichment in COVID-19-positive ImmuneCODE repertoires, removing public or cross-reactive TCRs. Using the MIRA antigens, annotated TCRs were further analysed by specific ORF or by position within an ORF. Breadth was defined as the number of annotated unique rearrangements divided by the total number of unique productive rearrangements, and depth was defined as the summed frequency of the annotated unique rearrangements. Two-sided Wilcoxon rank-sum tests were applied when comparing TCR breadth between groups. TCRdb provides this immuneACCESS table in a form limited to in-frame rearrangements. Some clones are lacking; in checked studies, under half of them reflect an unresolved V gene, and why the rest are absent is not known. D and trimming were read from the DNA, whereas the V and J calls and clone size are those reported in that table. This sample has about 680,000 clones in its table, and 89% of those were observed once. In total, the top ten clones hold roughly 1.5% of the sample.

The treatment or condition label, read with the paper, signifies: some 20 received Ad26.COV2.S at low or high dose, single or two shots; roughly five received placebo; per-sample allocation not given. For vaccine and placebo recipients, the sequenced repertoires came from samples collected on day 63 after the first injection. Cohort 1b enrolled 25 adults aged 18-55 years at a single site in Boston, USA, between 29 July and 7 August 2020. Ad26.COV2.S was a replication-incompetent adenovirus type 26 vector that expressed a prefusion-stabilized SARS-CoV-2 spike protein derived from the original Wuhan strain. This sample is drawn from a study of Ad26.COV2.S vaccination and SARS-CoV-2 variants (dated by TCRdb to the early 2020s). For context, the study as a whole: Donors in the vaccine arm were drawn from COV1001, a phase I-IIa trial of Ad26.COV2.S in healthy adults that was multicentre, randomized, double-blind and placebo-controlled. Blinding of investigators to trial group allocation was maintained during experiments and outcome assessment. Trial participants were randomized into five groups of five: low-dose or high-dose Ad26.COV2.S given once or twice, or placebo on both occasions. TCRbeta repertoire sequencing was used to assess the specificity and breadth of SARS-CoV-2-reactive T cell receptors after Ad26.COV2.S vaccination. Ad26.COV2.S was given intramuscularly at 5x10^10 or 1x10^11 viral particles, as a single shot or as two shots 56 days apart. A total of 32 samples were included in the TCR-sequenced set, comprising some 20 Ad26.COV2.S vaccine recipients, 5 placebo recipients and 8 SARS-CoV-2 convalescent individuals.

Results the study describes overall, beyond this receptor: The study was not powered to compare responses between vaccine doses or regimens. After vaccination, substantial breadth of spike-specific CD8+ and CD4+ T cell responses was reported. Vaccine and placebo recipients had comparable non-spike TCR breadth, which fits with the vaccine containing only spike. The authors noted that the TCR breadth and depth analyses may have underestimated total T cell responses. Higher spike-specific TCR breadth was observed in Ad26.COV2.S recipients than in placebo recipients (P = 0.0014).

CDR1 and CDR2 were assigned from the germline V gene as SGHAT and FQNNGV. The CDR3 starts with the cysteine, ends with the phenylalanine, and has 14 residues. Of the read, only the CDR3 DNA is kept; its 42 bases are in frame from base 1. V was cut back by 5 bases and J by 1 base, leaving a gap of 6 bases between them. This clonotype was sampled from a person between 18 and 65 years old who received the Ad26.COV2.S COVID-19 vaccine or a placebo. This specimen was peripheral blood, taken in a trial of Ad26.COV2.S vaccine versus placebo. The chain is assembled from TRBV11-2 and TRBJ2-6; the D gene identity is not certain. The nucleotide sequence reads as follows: TGTGCCAGCAGCCGAATTTCTGGGGCCAACGTCCTGACTTTC. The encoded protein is CASSRISGANVLTF. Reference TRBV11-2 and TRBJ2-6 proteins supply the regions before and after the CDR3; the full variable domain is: EAGVAQSPRYKIIEKRQSVAFWCNPISGHATLYWYQQILGQGPKLLIQFQNNGVVDDSQLPKDRFSAERLKGVDSTLKIQPAKLEDSAVYLCASSRISGANVLTFGAGSRLTVL.